This TCR beta chain was found in a study of beta chain features in type 1 diabetes. In the study overall: All of the samples together had around 110,000,000 sorted cells examined.

This clone has only a few counts. Its matching antigen is unknown. Every bit of the isolated RNA underwent reverse transcription, so sequencing read expressed TCRB transcripts. Sequencing used immunoSEQ multiplex PCR; TCRdb keeps in-frame clones, though not all of them. This sample carries roughly 350,000 clones, about 10% of them seen once, and the ten largest clones take about 0.6%. Findings and limits, study-wide: People with Type 1 diabetes carried modestly yet significantly shorter TCRB CDR3s in all four CD4+ subsets.

Trimming shortened V by 5 bases and J by 15 bases, and 21 bases separated the two germline ends. CDR1 and CDR2 from the germline V gene are MDHEN and SYDVKM. This CDR3 contains 13 residues. The sequence was collected from a young man with type 1 diabetes. The chain has TRBV28 and TRBJ2-3, with D tentatively TRBD2 (6 bases). Sequenced sample: central memory CD4+ T cells from blood. The CDR3 coding sequence is TGTGCCAGCAGTCCGACCGGGAGTTTCTCCGCTTATTTT. Its protein is CASSPTGSFSAYF.